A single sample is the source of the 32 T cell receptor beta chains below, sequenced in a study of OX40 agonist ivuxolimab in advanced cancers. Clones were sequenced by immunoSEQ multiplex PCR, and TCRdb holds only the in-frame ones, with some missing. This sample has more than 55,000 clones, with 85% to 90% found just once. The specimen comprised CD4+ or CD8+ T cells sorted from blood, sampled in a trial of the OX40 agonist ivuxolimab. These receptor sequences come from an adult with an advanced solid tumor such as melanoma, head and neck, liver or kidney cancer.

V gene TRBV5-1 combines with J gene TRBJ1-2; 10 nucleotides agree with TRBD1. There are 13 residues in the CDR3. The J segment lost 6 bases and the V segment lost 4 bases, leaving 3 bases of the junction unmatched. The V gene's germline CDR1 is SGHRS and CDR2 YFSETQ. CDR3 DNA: TGCGCCAGCAGCCAGGGGACAGGGGATGGCTACACCTTC. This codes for CASSQGTGDGYTF.

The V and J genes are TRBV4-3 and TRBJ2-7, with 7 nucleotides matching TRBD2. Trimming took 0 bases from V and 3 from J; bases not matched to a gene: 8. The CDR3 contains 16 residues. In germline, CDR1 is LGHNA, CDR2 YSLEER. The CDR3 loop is CASSQDIVGGGYEQYF. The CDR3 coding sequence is TGCGCCAGCAGCCAAGACATAGTGGGGGGGGGCTACGAGCAGTACTTC.

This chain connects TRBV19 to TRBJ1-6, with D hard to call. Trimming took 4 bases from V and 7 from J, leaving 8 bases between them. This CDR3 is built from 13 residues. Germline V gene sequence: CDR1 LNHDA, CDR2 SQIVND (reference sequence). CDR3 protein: CASSTDWNSPLHF. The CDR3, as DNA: TGTGCCAGTAGTACGGACTGGAATTCACCCCTCCACTTT.

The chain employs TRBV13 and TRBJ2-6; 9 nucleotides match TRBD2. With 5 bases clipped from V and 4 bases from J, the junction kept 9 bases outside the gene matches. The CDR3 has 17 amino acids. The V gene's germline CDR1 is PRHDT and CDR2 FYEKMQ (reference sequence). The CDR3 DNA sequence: TGTGCCAGCAGCCCCGGTGCGGGGGGGCAAGGGGCCAACGTCCTGACTTTC. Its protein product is CASSPGAGGQGANVLTF.

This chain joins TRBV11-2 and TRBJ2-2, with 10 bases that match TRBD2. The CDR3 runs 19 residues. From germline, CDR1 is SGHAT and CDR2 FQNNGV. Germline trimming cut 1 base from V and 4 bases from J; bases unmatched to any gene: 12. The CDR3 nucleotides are TGTGCCAGCAGCTTAGTTCGCGTGAGGAGCGGGGGGGGCACCGGGGAGCTGTTTTTT. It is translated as CASSLVRVRSGGGTGELFF.

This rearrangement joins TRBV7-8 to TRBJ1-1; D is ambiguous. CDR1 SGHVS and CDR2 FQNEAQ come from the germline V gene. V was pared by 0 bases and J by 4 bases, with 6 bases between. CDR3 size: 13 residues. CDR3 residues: CASSLAPGTEAFF. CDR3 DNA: TGTGCCAGCAGCTTAGCGCCCGGCACTGAAGCTTTCTTT.

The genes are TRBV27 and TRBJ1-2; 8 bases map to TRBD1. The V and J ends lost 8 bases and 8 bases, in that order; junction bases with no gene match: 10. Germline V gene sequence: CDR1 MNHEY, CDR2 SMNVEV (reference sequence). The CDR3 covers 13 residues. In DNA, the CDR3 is TGTGCCAGCGGTACTCAGGGGGCTCGCGGCTACACCTTC. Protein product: CASGTQGARGYTF.

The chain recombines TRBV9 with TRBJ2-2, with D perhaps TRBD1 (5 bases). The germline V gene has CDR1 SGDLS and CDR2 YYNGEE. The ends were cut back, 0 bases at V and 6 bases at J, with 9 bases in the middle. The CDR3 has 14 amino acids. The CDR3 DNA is TGTGCCAGCAGCGTAGAGGGGTTAGCCGGGGAGCTGTTTTTT. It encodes CASSVEGLAGELFF.

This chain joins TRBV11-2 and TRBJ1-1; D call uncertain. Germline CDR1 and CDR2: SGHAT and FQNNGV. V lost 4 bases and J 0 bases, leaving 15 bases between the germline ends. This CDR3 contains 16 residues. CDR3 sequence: CASSSYGAGMNTEAFF. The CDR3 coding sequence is TGTGCCAGCAGCTCCTATGGAGCGGGCATGAACACTGAAGCTTTCTTT. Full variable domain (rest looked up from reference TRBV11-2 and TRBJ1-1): EAGVAQSPRYKIIEKRQSVAFWCNPISGHATLYWYQQILGQGPKLLIQFQNNGVVDDSQLPKDRFSAERLKGVDSTLKIQPAKLEDSAVYLCASSSYGAGMNTEAFFGQGTRLTVV.

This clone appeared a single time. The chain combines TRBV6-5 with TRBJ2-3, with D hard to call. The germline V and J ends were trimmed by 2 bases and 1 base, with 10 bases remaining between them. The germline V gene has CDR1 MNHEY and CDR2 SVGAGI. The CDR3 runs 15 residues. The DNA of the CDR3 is TGTGCCAGCAGTTACCTCGTTGGGGGCACAGATACGCAGTATTTT. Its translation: CASSYLVGGTDTQYF.

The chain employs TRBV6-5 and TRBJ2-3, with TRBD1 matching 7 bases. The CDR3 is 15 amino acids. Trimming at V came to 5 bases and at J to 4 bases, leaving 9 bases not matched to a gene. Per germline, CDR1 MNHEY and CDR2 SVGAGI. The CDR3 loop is CASSPGQVGADTQYF. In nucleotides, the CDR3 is TGTGCCAGCAGTCCAGGACAGGTTGGGGCAGATACGCAGTATTTT.

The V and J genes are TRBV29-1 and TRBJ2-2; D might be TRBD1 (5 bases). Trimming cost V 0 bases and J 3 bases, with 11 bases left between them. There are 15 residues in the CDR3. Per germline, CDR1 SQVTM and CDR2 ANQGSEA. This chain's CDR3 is CSVEEGDSHTGELFF. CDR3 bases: TGCAGCGTTGAAGAGGGCGACAGTCACACCGGGGAGCTGTTTTTT.

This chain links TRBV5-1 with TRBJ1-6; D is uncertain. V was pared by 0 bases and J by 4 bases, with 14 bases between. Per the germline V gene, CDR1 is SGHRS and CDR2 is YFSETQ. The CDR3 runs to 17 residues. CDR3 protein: CASSLGYTLGYNSPLHF. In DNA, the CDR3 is TGCGCCAGCAGCTTGGGCTACACCTTGGGGTATAATTCACCCCTCCACTTT.

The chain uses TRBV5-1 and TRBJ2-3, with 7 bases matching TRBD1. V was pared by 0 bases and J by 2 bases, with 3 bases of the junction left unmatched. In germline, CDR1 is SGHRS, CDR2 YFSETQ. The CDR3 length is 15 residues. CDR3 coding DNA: TGCGCCAGCAGCTTGGCGGACAGGCCCACAGATACGCAGTATTTT. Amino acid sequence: CASSLADRPTDTQYF.

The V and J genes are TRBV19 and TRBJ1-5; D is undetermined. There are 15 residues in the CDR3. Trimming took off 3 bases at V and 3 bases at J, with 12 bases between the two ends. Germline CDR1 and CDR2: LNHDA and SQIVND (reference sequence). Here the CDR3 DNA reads TGTGCCAGTAGTATGCCATATAGGGTCAATCAGCCCCAGCATTTT. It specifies CASSMPYRVNQPQHF.

This CDR3 reads CASSIEGANTEAFF. The CDR3 DNA sequence: TGTGCCAGTAGTATAGAGGGGGCAAACACTGAAGCTTTCTTT. V is TRBV19 and J is TRBJ1-1; weak D call: TRBD1 (6 bases). Germline V gene sequence: CDR1 LNHDA, CDR2 SQIVND (reference sequence). V was clipped by 0 bases and J by 2 bases, with 7 bases between them. The CDR3 runs 14 residues. Using reference TRBV19 and TRBJ1-1 for the parts outside the CDR3, the full variable domain is DGGITQSPKYLFRKEGQNVTLSCEQNLNHDAMYWYRQDPGQGLRLIYYSQIVNDFQKGDIAEGYSVSREKKESFPLTVTSAQKNPTAFYLCASSIEGANTEAFFGQGTRLTVV.

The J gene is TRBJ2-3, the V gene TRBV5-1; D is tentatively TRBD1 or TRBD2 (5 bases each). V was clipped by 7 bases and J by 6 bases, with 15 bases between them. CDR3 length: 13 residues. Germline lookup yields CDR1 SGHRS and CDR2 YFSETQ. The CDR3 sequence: CASQSNWGDTQYF. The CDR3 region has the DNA TGCGCCAGCCAGTCAAACTGGGGGGATACGCAGTATTTT.

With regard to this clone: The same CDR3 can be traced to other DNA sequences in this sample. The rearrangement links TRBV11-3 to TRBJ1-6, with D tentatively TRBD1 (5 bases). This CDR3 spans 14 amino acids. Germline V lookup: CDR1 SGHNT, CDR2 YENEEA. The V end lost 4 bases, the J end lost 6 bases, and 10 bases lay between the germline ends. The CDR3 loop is CASSSGRSNSPLHF. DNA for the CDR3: TGTGCCAGCAGCTCGGGACGGAGTAATTCACCCCTCCACTTT.

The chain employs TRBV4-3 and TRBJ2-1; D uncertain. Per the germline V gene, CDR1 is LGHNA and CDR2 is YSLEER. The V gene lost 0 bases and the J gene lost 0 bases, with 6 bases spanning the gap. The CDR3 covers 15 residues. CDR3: CASSQEPSSYNEQFF. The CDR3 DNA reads TGCGCCAGCAGCCAAGAACCGAGCTCCTACAATGAGCAGTTCTTC.

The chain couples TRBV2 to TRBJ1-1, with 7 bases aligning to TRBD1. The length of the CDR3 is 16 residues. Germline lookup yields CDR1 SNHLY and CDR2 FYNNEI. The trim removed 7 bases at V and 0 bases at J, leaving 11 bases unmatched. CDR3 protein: CASTGGTVIMNTEAFF. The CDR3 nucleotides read TGTGCCAGCACCGGGGGGACAGTCATCATGAACACTGAAGCTTTCTTT.

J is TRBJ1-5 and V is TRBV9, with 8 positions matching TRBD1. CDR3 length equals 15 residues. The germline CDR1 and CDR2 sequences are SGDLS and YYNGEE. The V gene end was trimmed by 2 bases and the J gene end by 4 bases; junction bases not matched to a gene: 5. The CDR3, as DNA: TGTGCCAGCAGCGTCTGGGACAGGAAAAATCAGCCCCAGCATTTT. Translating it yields CASSVWDRKNQPQHF.

Here the CDR3 reads CASSAGTGSYEQYF. CDR3 DNA: TGTGCCAGCAGTGCCGGGACAGGGTCTTACGAGCAGTACTTC. The chain employs TRBV27 and TRBJ2-7; TRBD1 agrees at 9 bases. Looked up from germline, CDR1 is MNHEY and CDR2 is SMNVEV (reference sequence). The CDR3 contains 14 residues. Trimming at V came to 5 bases and at J to 4 bases, leaving 6 bases not matched to a gene.

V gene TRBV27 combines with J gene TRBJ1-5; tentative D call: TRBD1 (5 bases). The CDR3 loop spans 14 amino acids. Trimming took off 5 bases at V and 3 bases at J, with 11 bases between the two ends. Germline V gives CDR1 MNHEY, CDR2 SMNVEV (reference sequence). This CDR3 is CASSHDSSNQPQHF. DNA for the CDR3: TGTGCCAGCAGTCACGACAGCTCCAATCAGCCCCAGCATTTT.

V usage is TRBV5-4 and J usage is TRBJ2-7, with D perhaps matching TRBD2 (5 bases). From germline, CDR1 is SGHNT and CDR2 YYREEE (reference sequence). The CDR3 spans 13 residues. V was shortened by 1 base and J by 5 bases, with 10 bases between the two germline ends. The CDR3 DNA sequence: TGTGCCAGCAGCTTGCAGGCTAGCCACGAGCAGTACTTC. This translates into CASSLQASHEQYF. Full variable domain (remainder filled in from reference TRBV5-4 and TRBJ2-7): ETGVTQSPTHLIKTRGQQVTLRCSSQSGHNTVSWYQQALGQGPQFIFQYYREEENGRGNFPPRFSGLQFPNYSSELNVNALELDDSALYLCASSLQASHEQYFGPGTRLTVT.

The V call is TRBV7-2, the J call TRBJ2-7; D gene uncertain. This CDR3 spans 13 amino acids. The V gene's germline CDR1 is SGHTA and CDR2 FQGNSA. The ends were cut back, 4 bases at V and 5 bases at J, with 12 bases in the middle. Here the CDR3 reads CASSSSYHHEQYF. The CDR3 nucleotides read TGTGCCAGCAGCTCATCGTACCACCACGAGCAGTACTTC.

The CDR3 region is CASSFGQGGDEQYF. Written as DNA, the CDR3 is TGTGCCAGCAGTTTCGGTCAGGGGGGTGACGAGCAGTACTTC. The rearrangement links TRBV27 to TRBJ2-7; tentative D call: TRBD1 (7 bases). CDR3 length equals 14 residues. V was shortened by 3 bases and J by 5 bases, with 14 bases between the two germline ends. CDR1 and CDR2 (germline): MNHEY, SMNVEV (reference sequence).

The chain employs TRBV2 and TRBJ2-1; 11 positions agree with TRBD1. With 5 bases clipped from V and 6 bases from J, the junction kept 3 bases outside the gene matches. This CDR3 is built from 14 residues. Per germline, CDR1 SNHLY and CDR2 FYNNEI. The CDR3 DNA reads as TGTGCCAGCAGTAGGGGACAGGGGGTCAATGAGCAGTTCTTC. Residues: CASSRGQGVNEQFF.

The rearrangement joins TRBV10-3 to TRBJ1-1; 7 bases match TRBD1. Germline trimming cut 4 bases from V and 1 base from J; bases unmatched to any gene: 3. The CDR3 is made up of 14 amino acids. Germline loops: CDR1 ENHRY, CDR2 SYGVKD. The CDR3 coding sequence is TGTGCCATCAGTGCCGGGACAGCGAACACTGAAGCTTTCTTT. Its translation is CAISAGTANTEAFF.

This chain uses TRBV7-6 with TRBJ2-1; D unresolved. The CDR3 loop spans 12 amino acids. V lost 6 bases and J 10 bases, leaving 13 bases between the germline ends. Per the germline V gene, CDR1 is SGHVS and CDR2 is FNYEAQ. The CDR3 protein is CASRGNRAEQFF. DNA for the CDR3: TGTGCCAGCAGGGGCAACCGGGCCGAGCAGTTCTTC. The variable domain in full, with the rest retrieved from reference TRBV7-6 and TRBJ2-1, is GAGVSQSPRYKVTKRGQDVALRCDPISGHVSLYWYRQALGQGPEFLTYFNYEAQQDKSGLPNDRFSAERPEGSISTLTIQRTEQRDSAMYRCASRGNRAEQFFGPGTRLTVL.

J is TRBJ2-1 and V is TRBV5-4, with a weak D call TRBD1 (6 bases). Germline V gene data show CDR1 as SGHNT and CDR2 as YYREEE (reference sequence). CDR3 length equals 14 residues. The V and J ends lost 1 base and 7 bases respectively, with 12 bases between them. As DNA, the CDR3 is TGTGCCAGCAGCTTGCGGACAGACGATAATGAGCAGTTCTTC. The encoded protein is CASSLRTDDNEQFF.

The DNA of the CDR3 is TGTGCCAGCAACAACGACCGGGGGGGACCTTTAAACATTCAGTACTTC. The encoded protein is CASNNDRGGPLNIQYF. The chain recombines TRBV7-9 with TRBJ2-4, with TRBD2 identical over 8 bases. The CDR3 covers 16 residues. V lost 7 bases, J lost 6 bases, and 14 bases stayed unmatched. Looked up from germline, CDR1 is SEHNR and CDR2 is FQNEAQ (reference sequence).

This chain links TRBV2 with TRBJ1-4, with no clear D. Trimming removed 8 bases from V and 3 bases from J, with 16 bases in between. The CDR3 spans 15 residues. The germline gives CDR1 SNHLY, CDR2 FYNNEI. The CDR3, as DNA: TGTGCCAGCCTCTTCCCGTGGAGGTCTAATGAAAAACTGTTTTTT. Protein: CASLFPWRSNEKLFF.